The clone carrying this TCR beta chain has more than one count but fewer than ten. Individuals drawn from under 30 US areas were about 18 to 90 years old. Original analysis: For nucleated cells, counts were estimated from reference gene primer amplification. Generated by immunoSEQ multiplex PCR, the TCRdb table keeps only in-frame clones and is missing some. From that table come the V and J calls and clone size; the DNA was used to work out D and trimming. The repertoire has approximately 240,000 clones, about nine tenths of them found once; the top ten carry 6% to 7%. The data belong to a study of blood T cell repertoires in COVID-19. The length of the CDR3 is 13 residues. Between the trimmed V and J ends, which lost 1 base and 8 bases, there was a span of 11 bases. Germline CDR1 LGHDT, CDR2 YNNKEL (reference sequence).

The sequencing input was PBMCs or T cells enriched from blood (not recorded which). The gene calls are TRBV3-1 (or the pseudogene TRBV3-2) and TRBJ1-1, with a weak D call TRBD1 (6 bases). This TCR was recovered from a woman in her twenties or thirties with acute COVID-19. The CDR3 loop reads CASSQATGLEAFF. CDR3 bases: TGTGCCAGCAGCCAAGCTACAGGGCTAGAAGCTTTCTTT.